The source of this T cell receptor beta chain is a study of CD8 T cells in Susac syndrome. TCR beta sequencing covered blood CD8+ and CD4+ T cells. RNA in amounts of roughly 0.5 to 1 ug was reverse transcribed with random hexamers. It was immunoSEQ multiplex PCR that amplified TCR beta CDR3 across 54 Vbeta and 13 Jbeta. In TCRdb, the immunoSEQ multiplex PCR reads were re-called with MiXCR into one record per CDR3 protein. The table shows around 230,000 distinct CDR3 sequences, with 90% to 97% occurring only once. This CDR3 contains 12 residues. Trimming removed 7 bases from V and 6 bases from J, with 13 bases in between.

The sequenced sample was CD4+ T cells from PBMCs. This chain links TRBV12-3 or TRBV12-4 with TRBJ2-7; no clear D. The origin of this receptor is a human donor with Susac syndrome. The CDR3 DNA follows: TGTGCCAGCAAAATGTGGGCGGCCGAGCAGTACTTC. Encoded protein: CASKMWAAEQYF.